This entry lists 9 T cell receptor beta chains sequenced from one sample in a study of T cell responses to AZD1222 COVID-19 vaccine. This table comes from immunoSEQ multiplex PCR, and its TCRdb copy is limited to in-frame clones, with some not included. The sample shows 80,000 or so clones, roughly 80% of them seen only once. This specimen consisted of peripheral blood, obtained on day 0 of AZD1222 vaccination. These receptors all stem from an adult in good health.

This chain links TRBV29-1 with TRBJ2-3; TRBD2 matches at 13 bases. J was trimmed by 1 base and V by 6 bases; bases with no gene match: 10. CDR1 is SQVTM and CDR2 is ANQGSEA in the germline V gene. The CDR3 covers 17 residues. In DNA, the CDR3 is TGCAGCGTGGATCGACTAGCGGGAGGAGGCGGCACAGATACGCAGTATTTT. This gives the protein CSVDRLAGGGGTDTQYF.

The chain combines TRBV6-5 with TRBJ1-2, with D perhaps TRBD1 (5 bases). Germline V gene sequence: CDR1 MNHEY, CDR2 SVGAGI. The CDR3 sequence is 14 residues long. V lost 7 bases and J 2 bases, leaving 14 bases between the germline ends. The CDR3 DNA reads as TGTGCCAGCACGGCCGGGGACTCAAACTATGGCTACACCTTC. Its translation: CASTAGDSNYGYTF.

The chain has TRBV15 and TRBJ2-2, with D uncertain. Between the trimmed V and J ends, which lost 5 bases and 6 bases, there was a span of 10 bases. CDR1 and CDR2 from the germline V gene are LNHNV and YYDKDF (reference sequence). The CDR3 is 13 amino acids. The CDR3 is CATSEGIAGELFF. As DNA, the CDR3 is TGTGCCACCAGCGAAGGGATCGCCGGGGAGCTGTTTTTT.

The CDR3 region has the DNA TGTGCCAGCAGCTTGGGCAGGGTCAACGAAAAACTGTTTTTT. Translated, it gives CASSLGRVNEKLFF. The chain employs TRBV5-6 and TRBJ1-4, with TRBD1 as a possible D gene (5 bases). This CDR3 is 14 amino acids long. The germline V gene encodes CDR1 SGHDT and CDR2 YYEEEE. Trimming cost V 0 bases and J 8 bases, with 11 bases left between them. Supplemented by reference TRBV5-6 and TRBJ1-4, the full variable domain reads DAGVTQSPTHLIKTRGQQVTLRCSPKSGHDTVSWYQQALGQGPQFIFQYYEEEERQRGNFPDRFSGHQFPNYSSELNVNALLLGDSALYLCASSLGRVNEKLFFGSGTQLSVL.

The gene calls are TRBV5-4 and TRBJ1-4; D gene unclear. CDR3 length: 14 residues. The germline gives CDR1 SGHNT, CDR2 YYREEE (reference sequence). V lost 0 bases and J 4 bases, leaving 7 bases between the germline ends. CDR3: CASSLGRSNEKLFF. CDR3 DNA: TGTGCCAGCAGCTTGGGTCGGAGTAATGAAAAACTGTTTTTT.

In nucleotides, the CDR3 is TGCGCCAGCAGCCAAGGAAAGGGAGGAGAGACCCAGTACTTC. Its protein product is CASSQGKGGETQYF. V is TRBV4-1 and J is TRBJ2-5, with a weak D call TRBD2 (6 bases). The CDR3 sequence is 14 residues long. Germline V lookup: CDR1 MGHRA, CDR2 YSYEKL. Between the trimmed V and J ends, which lost 1 base and 4 bases, there was a span of 10 bases.

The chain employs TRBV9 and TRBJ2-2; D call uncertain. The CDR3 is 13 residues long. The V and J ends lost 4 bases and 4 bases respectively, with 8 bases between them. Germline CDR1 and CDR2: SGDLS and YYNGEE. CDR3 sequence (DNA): TGTGCCAGCAGCCTTAAGAGCACCGGGGAGCTGTTTTTT. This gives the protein CASSLKSTGELFF.

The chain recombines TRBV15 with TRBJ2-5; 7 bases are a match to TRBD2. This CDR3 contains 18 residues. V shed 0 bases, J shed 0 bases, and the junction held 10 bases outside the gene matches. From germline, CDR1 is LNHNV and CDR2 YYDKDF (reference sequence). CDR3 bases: TGTGCCACCAGCAGAGATTTGGAGGCAGCGGGGTACCAAGAGACCCAGTACTTC. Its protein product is CATSRDLEAAGYQETQYF.

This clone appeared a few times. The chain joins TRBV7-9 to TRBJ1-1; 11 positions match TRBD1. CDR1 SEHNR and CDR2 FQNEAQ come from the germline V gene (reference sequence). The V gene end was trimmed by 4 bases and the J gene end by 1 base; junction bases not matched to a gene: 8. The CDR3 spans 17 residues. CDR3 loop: CASSSWTGGRWNTEAFF. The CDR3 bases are TGTGCCAGCAGCTCGTGGACAGGGGGCAGGTGGAACACTGAAGCTTTCTTT. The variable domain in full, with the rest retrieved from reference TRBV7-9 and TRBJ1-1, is DTGVSQNPRHKITKRGQNVTFRCDPISEHNRLYWYRQTLGQGPEFLTYFQNEAQLEKSRLLSDRFSAERPKGSFSTLEIQRTEQGDSAMYLCASSSWTGGRWNTEAFFGQGTRLTVV.